Presented here are 7 T cell receptor beta chains from one specimen sequenced in a study of blood T cell repertoires in COVID-19. The protocol was immunoSEQ multiplex PCR, while the TCRdb copy is restricted to in-frame clones and leaves out a portion. Of about 74,000 clones listed, about 88% are singletons. The sequencing input was peripheral blood. All receptors come from a man aged 65 to 85 with active or convalescent COVID-19.

With respect to this clone: Mismatch with germline at one junction end may stem from a read error. The rearrangement links TRBV4-1 to TRBJ2-2; weak D call: TRBD2 (5 bases). Germline V gene data show CDR1 as MGHRA and CDR2 as YSYEKL. The CDR3 totals 18 residues. CDR3 sequence: CASSQVFGESVDTGELFF. In DNA form, the CDR3 reads TGCGCCAGCAGTCAAGTATTCGGGGAGTCAGTGGACACCGGGGAGCTGTTTTTT.

V is TRBV30 and J is TRBJ1-6; a weak D match, TRBD1 (6 bases). Germline V gives CDR1 GTSNPN, CDR2 SVGIG (reference sequence). The CDR3 is 15 residues long. V was clipped by 2 bases and J by 5 bases, with 13 bases between them. The CDR3 region has the DNA TGTGCCTGGAGTACGTACAGGGTCGATAATTCACCCCTCCACTTT. Translation: CAWSTYRVDNSPLHF.

The DNA of the CDR3 is TGTGCCAGCCGCCCTTGGGGGACAGGGGACTACGAGCAGTACTTC. It specifies CASRPWGTGDYEQYF. The rearrangement uses TRBV27 and TRBJ2-7; TRBD1 agrees at 10 bases. The CDR3 has 15 amino acids. Trimming at V came to 8 bases and at J to 3 bases, leaving 10 bases not matched to a gene. Per the germline V gene, CDR1 is MNHEY and CDR2 is SMNVEV (reference sequence).

CDR3 sequence (DNA): TGTGCCAGTAGTCTGGGCCGCGGGGGGGCCTCCTACAATGAGCAGTTCTTC. The encoded protein is CASSLGRGGASYNEQFF. The gene calls are TRBV19 and TRBJ2-1, with TRBD2 matching over 9 bases. The CDR3 totals 17 residues. CDR1 and CDR2 (germline): LNHDA, SQIVND (reference sequence). V shed 5 bases, J shed 0 bases, and the junction held 8 bases outside the gene matches.

The chain employs TRBV30 and TRBJ2-7; 9 bases map to TRBD2. The CDR3 loop spans 18 amino acids. J gave up 4 bases and V 0 bases, and 16 bases lay outside the gene matches. Germline V lookup: CDR1 GTSNPN, CDR2 SVGIG (reference sequence). In DNA form, the CDR3 reads TGTGCCTGGAGTGTAGCGGTCGCGGGAGGGACAGCCTATTACGAGCAGTACTTC. It specifies CAWSVAVAGGTAYYEQYF.

The chain has TRBV10-2 and TRBJ2-7, with 15 nucleotides matching TRBD2. With 6 bases clipped from V and 5 bases from J, the junction kept 2 bases outside the gene matches. Per the germline V gene, CDR1 is WSHSY and CDR2 is SAAADI. The CDR3 covers 14 residues. The CDR3 loop reads CASRGLAGGNEQYF. In DNA, the CDR3 is TGCGCCAGCAGGGGACTAGCGGGAGGTAACGAGCAGTACTTC.

In this sample, this clone turned up a few times. The chain recombines TRBV2 with TRBJ1-5; D is unresolved. The CDR3 totals 14 residues. V was clipped by 5 bases and J by 5 bases, with 13 bases between them. Germline lookup yields CDR1 SNHLY and CDR2 FYNNEI. CDR3 loop: CASSPINSDQPQHF. DNA of the CDR3: TGTGCCAGCAGTCCCATAAACAGTGATCAGCCCCAGCATTTT.